This T cell receptor (beta chain) came from a study of vaccination and CD4 T cells after COVID-19. The treatment denotes: roughly 10-day PBMC culture with coronavirus spike peptide pools or control peptides (ViraFEST assay). Oncomine TCR Beta short-read sequencing was applied to DNA from cultured CD4+ T cells. TCRdb re-called the PCR reads through MiXCR, storing one row per CDR3 protein. The table includes roughly 14,000 distinct CDR3 sequences, around 53% detected once. With respect to this clonotype: Its antigen is unidentified.

This sequence originates from a human donor who had recovered from COVID-19. Sample: CD4+ T cells from blood, cultured in vitro, taken before SARS-CoV-2 vaccination.

CDR3 DNA: TGCAGTGCTAGGGAGGCGACTGAAGCTTTCTTT. Its protein is CSAREATEAFF. V is TRBV20-1 and J is TRBJ1-1; the D is unclear. Deletions cut 3 bases from V and 5 bases from J, with 7 bases between. The CDR3 is 11 amino acids. CDR1 and CDR2 (germline): DFQATT, SNEGSKA (reference sequence).